Listed below are T cell receptor beta chains from one sample, sequenced in a study of CD8 T cells in Susac syndrome. TCRdb reprocessed the immunoSEQ multiplex PCR reads via MiXCR and lists one record per CDR3 protein. The table shows 140,000 or so distinct CDR3 sequences, with roughly 94% occurring only once. The material sequenced was CD4+ T cells from PBMCs. The receptors originated from a human donor in good health. Each CDR3 is given with its conserved first and last residue. The D gene is left open where the match is weak. Expanded clones are given a class, and other clones once, few, many or no size at all.

cdr3_length	j_call	d_call	v_call	clone_size	cdr3_nt	cdr3_aa
13	TRBJ1-5	NA	TRBV18	NA	TGTGCCAGCTCCCTTAGTGGCAATCAGCCCCAGCATTTT	CASSLSGNQPQHF
13	TRBJ1-1	NA	TRBV29-1	NA	TGCAGCGTTGGTAGGCAGGTGAACACTGAAGCTTTCTTT	CSVGRQVNTEAFF
18	TRBJ2-7	TRBD2	TRBV15	NA	TGTGCCACCAGCAGAGATCCCCTCCTGAGCGGGAGTTCCCACGAGCAGTACTTC	CATSRDPLLSGSSHEQYF
15	TRBJ1-1	NA	TRBV2	NA	TGTGCCAGCAGTGAAGAGGGGATCGTGAACACTGAAGCTTTCTTT	CASSEEGIVNTEAFF
17	TRBJ2-3	NA	TRBV5-1	NA	TGCGCCAGCAGCCAATTAGCCGGAGCAGCAAGGGGCGGTACGCAGTATTTT	CASSQLAGAARGGTQYF
16	TRBJ2-2	NA	TRBV5-1	NA	TGCGCCTCAACGACAGGAACCCAGACCATTACCGGGGAGCTGTTTTTT	CASTTGTQTITGELFF
14	TRBJ1-2	TRBD1	TRBV25-1	once	TGTGCCAGCAGTCCCTTGGGGACAGGGTATGGCTACACCTTC	CASSPLGTGYGYTF
13	TRBJ2-3	NA	TRBV2	NA	TGTGCCAGCAGTTTTAGCGGCACAGATACGCAGTATTTT	CASSFSGTDTQYF
15	TRBJ2-7	NA	TRBV5-4	NA	TGTGCCAGCAGCTTAATTCGGAGCACGTCCTACGAGCAGTACTTC	CASSLIRSTSYEQYF
15	TRBJ2-7	TRBD2	TRBV6-2/TRBV6-3	NA	TGTGCCAGCAGTTACACTACGGTGGCGGGAGGCGAGCAGTACTTC	CASSYTTVAGGEQYF
20	TRBJ2-4	NA	TRBV7-2	once	TGTGCCAGCAGCTTAGTGCCGGGGTACAGAGCGGGTCGAGCCAAAAACATTCAGTACTTC	CASSLVPGYRAGRAKNIQYF
11	TRBJ2-3	NA	TRBV30	NA	TGTGCCTGGAGTGTACCAGATACGCAGTATTTT	CAWSVPDTQYF
17	TRBJ2-7	TRBD2	TRBV20-1	NA	TGCAGTGCTAGTCGAATGACTAGCGGGAGGTATGACTACGAGCAGTACTTC	CSASRMTSGRYDYEQYF
12	TRBJ2-4	NA	TRBV3-1	NA	TGTGCCAGCAGCCAAGATACACAAGTTCTGTACTTC	CASSQDTQVLYF
14	TRBJ2-7	TRBD1	TRBV6-2/TRBV6-3	NA	TGTGCCAGCAGAGGACAGGTCTTCTCCTACGAGCAGTACTTC	CASRGQVFSYEQYF
14	TRBJ2-3	TRBD2	TRBV10-1	NA	TGCGCCAGCAGTCCAGCGGGAGCCTCAGATACGCAGTATTTT	CASSPAGASDTQYF
16	TRBJ2-2	NA	TRBV3-1	NA	TGTGCCAGCAGCCCACGCCGACGGACGAACACCGGGGAGCTGTTTTTT	CASSPRRRTNTGELFF
13	TRBJ2-7	NA	TRBV19	NA	TGTGCCAGTAGTAGGTCACTCTCCTACGAGCAGTACTTC	CASSRSLSYEQYF
12	TRBJ2-4	NA	TRBV12-3/TRBV12-4	NA	TGTGCCAGCGGAAATACCAAAAACATTCAGTACTTC	CASGNTKNIQYF
15	TRBJ2-1	TRBD2	TRBV27	NA	TGTGCCAGCAGTCCCTTGGCGGGAGGATGGTATGAGCAGTTCTTC	CASSPLAGGWYEQFF
13	TRBJ2-7	NA	TRBV5-4	NA	TGTGCCAGCAGCTTAGGGCGACAATACGAGCAGTACTTC	CASSLGRQYEQYF
15	TRBJ2-2	TRBD1	TRBV5-4	once	TGTGCCAGCAGCTTGGAGGGGGCACACACCGGGGAGCTGTTTTTT	CASSLEGAHTGELFF
16	TRBJ2-3	TRBD2	TRBV5-4	NA	TGTGCCAGCAGCGGGGGACTACGTGCTAGCACAGATACGCAGTATTTT	CASSGGLRASTDTQYF
15	TRBJ1-1	TRBD1	TRBV10-3	NA	TGTGCCATCAGGAGGGGGACAGGGCCAAACACTGAAGCTTTCTTT	CAIRRGTGPNTEAFF
13	TRBJ1-3	NA	TRBV30	NA	TGTGCCTGGAAGCCCAGCTCTGGAAACACCATATATTTT	CAWKPSSGNTIYF
15	TRBJ1-1	NA	TRBV20-1	NA	TGCAGTGCTAGAGGGGAAGGTAGGGAGAGGACTGAAGCTTTCTTT	CSARGEGRERTEAFF
13	TRBJ1-5	NA	TRBV5-1	NA	TGCGCCAGCAGCCCGACGGTCGGTCAGCCCCAGCATTTT	CASSPTVGQPQHF
16	TRBJ2-2	TRBD1	TRBV30	NA	TGTGCCTGGAGTCCTCGACAGGGGGCGAACACCGGGGAGCTGTTTTTT	CAWSPRQGANTGELFF
14	TRBJ2-1	NA	TRBV9	NA	TGTGCCAGCAGCGGAGGACTCCCCCGAGGTGAGCAGTTCTTC	CASSGGLPRGEQFF
14	TRBJ1-4	NA	TRBV6-1	NA	TGTGCCAGCAGACAGGGTTGGTCTAATGAAAAACTGTTTTTT	CASRQGWSNEKLFF
11	TRBJ1-2	NA	TRBV29-1	NA	TGCAGCGTCCTCGACTCAGGGGGCTACACCTTC	CSVLDSGGYTF
11	TRBJ2-7	NA	TRBV20-1	NA	TGCAGTGCTCGTACAACCTACGAGCAGTACTTC	CSARTTYEQYF
16	TRBJ2-5	NA	TRBV10-3	NA	TGTGCCATCAGAGGAGGACTCATTAGCGCACAAGAGACCCAGTACTTC	CAIRGGLISAQETQYF
14	TRBJ1-2	NA	TRBV19	NA	TGTGCCAGTAGTGATATCGGTGGAAACTATGGCTACACCTTC	CASSDIGGNYGYTF
16	TRBJ1-2	NA	TRBV3-1	NA	TGTGCCAGCAGCCCTACTCGAACCCAGGGGAGGTCTGGCTACACCTTC	CASSPTRTQGRSGYTF
15	TRBJ2-3	TRBD1	TRBV16	NA	TGTGCCAGCAGCCCCGGGACACAGGGGGCAGATACGCAGTATTTT	CASSPGTQGADTQYF
17	TRBJ2-4	NA	TRBV11-2	NA	TGTGCCAGCAGCTTAGGGGGGCGGCGGGGAGCCAAAAACATTCAGTACTTC	CASSLGGRRGAKNIQYF
16	TRBJ2-3	TRBD2	TRBV11-1	NA	TGTGCCAGCAGCCCATGGACTAGCGGATACACAGATACGCAGTATTTT	CASSPWTSGYTDTQYF
13	TRBJ1-2	NA	TRBV30	NA	TGTGCCTGGAGTGTTAAGGAGGACTATGGCTACACCTTC	CAWSVKEDYGYTF
18	TRBJ2-6	TRBD1	TRBV2	NA	TGTGCCAGCAGACAACCCGGACAGGGGGCCTCTGGGGCCAACGTCCTGACTTTC	CASRQPGQGASGANVLTF
15	TRBJ1-5	NA	TRBV24-1	NA	TGTGCCACCAGTGATCCCCGACAGCTCTATCAGCCCCAGCATTTT	CATSDPRQLYQPQHF
13	TRBJ2-3	NA	TRBV29-1	NA	TGCAGCGTTGGGTCTGGGGTTCGGAGTACGCAGTATTTT	CSVGSGVRSTQYF
15	TRBJ2-1	TRBD1	TRBV19	NA	TGTGCCAGTAGTATGGGACAGGGGGTTTTAGGTGAGCAGTTCTTC	CASSMGQGVLGEQFF
14	TRBJ2-3	NA	TRBV3-1	NA	TGTGCCAGCAGCCGAGGGGGAGTCACAGATACGCAGTATTTT	CASSRGGVTDTQYF
13	TRBJ2-1	NA	TRBV11-2	NA	TGTGCCAGCAGGACACCGAGAAGCAATGAGCAGTTCTTC	CASRTPRSNEQFF
16	TRBJ2-7	TRBD1	TRBV5-4	NA	TGTGCCAGCAGCTTTCAAAAGGGGGCGCGCGGATCCGAGCAGTACTTC	CASSFQKGARGSEQYF
18	TRBJ2-1	TRBD2	TRBV5-1	NA	TGCGCCAGCAGCTTGGCCATTTCGCGGGGGAGCTCCTACAATGAGCAGTTCTTC	CASSLAISRGSSYNEQFF
17	TRBJ1-5	TRBD1	TRBV7-2	NA	TGTGCCAGCAGCTTACGCTCAGGGGGCACTAGCAATCAGCCCCAGCATTTT	CASSLRSGGTSNQPQHF
14	TRBJ1-3	NA	TRBV18	NA	TGTGCCAGCTCACCCGTTGTAGTCGGAAACACCATATATTTT	CASSPVVVGNTIYF
14	TRBJ2-1	NA	TRBV13	few	TGTGCCAGCAGCTTAGCCGGTCTTTACAATGAGCAGTTCTTC	CASSLAGLYNEQFF
13	TRBJ2-3	NA	TRBV28	NA	TGTGCCAGCACCTTGTCTAGCGTGAATACGCAGTATTTT	CASTLSSVNTQYF